A single sample is the source of the 20 T cell receptor beta chains below, sequenced in a study of blood T cell repertoires in COVID-19. TCRdb's copy holds only in-frame clones and misses some; the assay was immunoSEQ multiplex PCR. This repertoire shows approximately 290,000 clones, 80% to 90% found once; its top ten account for under 0.95%. Sequenced sample: peripheral blood. The receptors come from a young man with acute or convalescent COVID-19.

The J gene is TRBJ1-2, the V gene TRBV28, with 8 bases matching TRBD1. J lost 5 bases, V lost 7 bases, and 12 bases had no gene match. Per germline, CDR1 MDHEN and CDR2 SYDVKM. This CDR3 has 15 amino acids. The CDR3 protein is CASTTSGTGQYGYTF. The CDR3 DNA is TGTGCCAGCACCACCTCAGGGACAGGACAGTATGGCTACACCTTC.

The chain carries TRBV27 and TRBJ2-3; 7 bases map to TRBD2. CDR1 is MNHEY, CDR2 SMNVEV, per germline (reference sequence). There are 14 residues in the CDR3. V lost 4 bases, J lost 5 bases, and 6 bases stayed unmatched. In DNA, the CDR3 is TGTGCCAGCAGTTACGGACTAGTTAGAGATACGCAGTATTTT. It codes for CASSYGLVRDTQYF.

The chain carries TRBV27 and TRBJ1-5; 10 positions match TRBD1. The trim removed 6 bases at V and 4 bases at J, leaving 0 bases unmatched. Germline CDR1 reads MNHEY; CDR2 reads SMNVEV (reference sequence). The CDR3 is made up of 13 amino acids. CDR3 DNA sequence: TGTGCCAGCAGGGACAGGGGGAATCAGCCCCAGCATTTT. Translated, it gives CASRDRGNQPQHF.

The rearrangement uses TRBV19 and TRBJ2-3; 8 nucleotides agree with TRBD2. CDR1 and CDR2 from the germline V gene are LNHDA and SQIVND (reference sequence). The CDR3 covers 15 residues. The V and J ends lost 7 bases and 5 bases, in that order; junction bases with no gene match: 11. The CDR3, as DNA: TGTGCCAGTACAGCGGGGACCGGGGGGGTAGATACGCAGTATTTT. It specifies CASTAGTGGVDTQYF.

The rearrangement uses TRBV6-5 and TRBJ2-1; 7 bases fit TRBD2. CDR1 and CDR2 (germline): MNHEY, SVGAGI. The CDR3 is 15 residues long. J was trimmed by 2 bases and V by 8 bases; bases with no gene match: 9. CDR3 in amino acids: CASCYGGSPYNEQFF. CDR3 in DNA: TGTGCCAGCTGCTACGGGGGGTCCCCCTACAATGAGCAGTTCTTC.

The chain employs TRBV5-1 and TRBJ1-3; D is uncertain. CDR1 is SGHRS, CDR2 YFSETQ, per germline. The CDR3 is 16 residues long. Trimming cost V 4 bases and J 0 bases, with 14 bases left between them. DNA of the CDR3: TGCGCCAGCAGCCCTGTGTCAGGTAGCTCTGGAAACACCATATATTTT. Protein sequence: CASSPVSGSSGNTIYF. The full variable domain, completed using reference TRBV5-1 and TRBJ1-3, is KAGVTQTPRYLIKTRGQQVTLSCSPISGHRSVSWYQQTPGQGLQFLFEYFSETQRNKGNFPGRFSGRQFSNSRSEMNVSTLELGDSALYLCASSPVSGSSGNTIYFGEGSWLTVV.

The table lists this clone with a count of one. The chain joins TRBV7-9 to TRBJ1-1; tentative D call: TRBD1 (5 bases). The CDR3 runs 15 residues. Germline V lookup: CDR1 SEHNR, CDR2 FQNEAQ (reference sequence). Deletions cut 5 bases from V and 1 base from J, with 14 bases between. The CDR3 DNA reads TGTGCCAGCAGCCGAAATTCGGGGGGGAACACTGAAGCTTTCTTT. Protein sequence: CASSRNSGGNTEAFF.

This chain joins TRBV30 and TRBJ2-1; 9 bases map to TRBD2. The CDR3 extends over 14 amino acids. Germline values: CDR1 GTSNPN, CDR2 SVGIG (reference sequence). Trimming at V came to 4 bases and at J to 3 bases, leaving 4 bases not matched to a gene. The CDR3 protein is CAWKRTSVYNEQFF. The CDR3 coding sequence is TGTGCCTGGAAGAGGACTAGCGTCTACAATGAGCAGTTCTTC.

J is TRBJ1-1 and V is TRBV27; no clear D gene. Trimming left V 1 base short and J 1 base short, with 10 bases between. Per germline, CDR1 MNHEY and CDR2 SMNVEV (reference sequence). The CDR3 runs to 15 residues. The DNA of the CDR3 is TGTGCCAGCAGTTTATGGGCAGGCTGGAACACTGAAGCTTTCTTT. Protein sequence: CASSLWAGWNTEAFF.

J is TRBJ2-7 and V is TRBV6-2 or TRBV6-3; 10 bases map to TRBD2. CDR3 size: 16 residues. Germline V lookup: CDR1 MNHEY, CDR2 SVGEGT. V shed 0 bases and J 5 bases; nucleotides not matched to a gene: 7. As DNA, the CDR3 is TGTGCCAGCAGTTACTCGAGCGGGGGGGCCATACACGAGCAGTACTTC. Amino acids: CASSYSSGGAIHEQYF.

The chain links TRBV27 to TRBJ2-7, with 7 bases lining up with TRBD2. The CDR3 consists of 14 residues. V gave up 9 bases and J gave up 4 bases; unmatched junction bases: 12. From germline, CDR1 is MNHEY and CDR2 SMNVEV (reference sequence). CDR3 sequence: CARSGGGARYEQYF. The CDR3 region has the DNA TGTGCCAGATCGGGAGGAGGGGCTCGATACGAGCAGTACTTC.

This chain joins TRBV27 and TRBJ1-5; D might be TRBD1 (5 bases). Trimming removed 2 bases from V and 5 bases from J, with 7 bases in between. CDR3 size: 13 residues. Germline CDR1 reads MNHEY; CDR2 reads SMNVEV (reference sequence). The CDR3 protein is CASSLRGDQPQHF. CDR3 in DNA: TGTGCCAGCAGTTTAAGGGGTGATCAGCCCCAGCATTTT.

The chain couples TRBV7-8 to TRBJ2-1, with 7 bases aligning to TRBD2. The CDR3 runs to 15 residues. Germline lookup yields CDR1 SGHVS and CDR2 FQNEAQ. V was pared by 8 bases and J by 8 bases, with 15 bases of the junction left unmatched. The CDR3 spells CASVQRRARGDEQFF. The CDR3 DNA follows: TGTGCCAGCGTCCAACGGCGGGCTCGGGGGGATGAGCAGTTCTTC.

The chain recombines TRBV13 with TRBJ2-3; TRBD2 matches 9 bases. V shed 3 bases and J 2 bases; nucleotides not matched to a gene: 6. The CDR3 contains 16 residues. The germline gives CDR1 PRHDT, CDR2 FYEKMQ (reference sequence). CDR3 residues: CASSFRPSGNTDTQYF. CDR3 sequence (DNA): TGTGCCAGCAGCTTCCGCCCTAGCGGGAACACAGATACGCAGTATTTT.

V is TRBV19 and J is TRBJ1-2, with TRBD1 matching over 7 bases. J was trimmed by 5 bases and V by 5 bases; bases with no gene match: 8. Germline CDR1 reads LNHDA; CDR2 reads SQIVND (reference sequence). The CDR3 contains 14 residues. In DNA form, the CDR3 reads TGTGCCAGTAGTCCCTGGACGGACAGGTATGGCTACACCTTC. Its translation is CASSPWTDRYGYTF.

The chain combines TRBV19 with TRBJ2-2; 14 nucleotides match TRBD2. Germline V gives CDR1 LNHDA, CDR2 SQIVND (reference sequence). The CDR3 covers 18 residues. Germline trimming cut 11 bases from V and 4 bases from J; bases unmatched to any gene: 15. CDR3 amino acids: CACGTPGLAGGGTGELFF. For the CDR3, the DNA is TGTGCCTGCGGTACACCCGGACTAGCGGGAGGAGGCACCGGGGAGCTGTTTTTT.

The J gene is TRBJ1-2, the V gene TRBV4-2, with D hard to call. Trimming cost V 1 base and J 4 bases, with 7 bases left between them. Looked up from germline, CDR1 is LGHNA and CDR2 is YNFKEQ. This CDR3 spans 13 amino acids. For the CDR3, the DNA is TGTGCCAGCAGCCAAGTACAGTCCTATGGCTACACCTTC. Its translation is CASSQVQSYGYTF.

The V call is TRBV5-1, the J call TRBJ2-7, with a tentative D call TRBD1 (6 bases). The CDR3 is 18 residues long. V was clipped by 4 bases and J by 2 bases, with 25 bases between them. Germline CDR1 is SGHRS and CDR2 is YFSETQ. The CDR3 region is CASSAGMIRGPLPYEQYF. As DNA, the CDR3 is TGCGCCAGCAGCGCCGGAATGATCAGGGGCCCTCTTCCCTACGAGCAGTACTTC.

The V and J genes are TRBV27 and TRBJ1-2, with no clear D. Germline-derived CDR1 and CDR2 are MNHEY and SMNVEV (reference sequence). The CDR3 is 9 residues long. The ends were cut back, 10 bases at V and 6 bases at J, with 6 bases in the middle. CDR3: CATYDGYTF. DNA for the CDR3: TGTGCCACCTACGATGGCTACACCTTC.

This chain links TRBV6-4 with TRBJ1-2; possible D gene TRBD1, 6 bases. The V gene lost 3 bases and the J gene lost 9 bases, with 11 bases spanning the gap. Germline V gives CDR1 MRHNA, CDR2 SNTAGT. CDR3 length: 12 amino acids. The CDR3 protein is CASSDLGHRYTF. The CDR3 DNA follows: TGTGCCAGCAGTGATCTGGGACACCGCTACACCTTC.